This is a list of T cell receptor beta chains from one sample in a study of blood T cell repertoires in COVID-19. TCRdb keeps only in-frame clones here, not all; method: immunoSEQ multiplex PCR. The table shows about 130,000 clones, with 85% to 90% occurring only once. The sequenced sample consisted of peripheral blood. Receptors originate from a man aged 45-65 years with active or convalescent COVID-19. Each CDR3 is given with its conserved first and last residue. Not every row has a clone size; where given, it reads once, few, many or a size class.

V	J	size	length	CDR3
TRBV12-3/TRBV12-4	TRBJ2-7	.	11	CASSSGVQQYF
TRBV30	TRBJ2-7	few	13	CAWTSGTSYEQYF
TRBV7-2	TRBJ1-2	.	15	CASSSTIGTAYGYTF
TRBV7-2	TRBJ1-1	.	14	CASSFKGGNTEAFF
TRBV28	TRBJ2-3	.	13	CASGGSGSDTQYF
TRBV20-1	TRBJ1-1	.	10	CSANRFEAFF
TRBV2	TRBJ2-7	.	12	CASRTVSNEQYF
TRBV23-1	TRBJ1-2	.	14	CASSARTGNYGYTF
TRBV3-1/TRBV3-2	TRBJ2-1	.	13	CASSQRGQGEQFF
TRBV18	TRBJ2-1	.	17	CASSPTGGAGGRNEQFF
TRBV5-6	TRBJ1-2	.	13	CASSLAGDYGYTF
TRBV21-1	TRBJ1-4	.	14	CASSPRRLNEKLFF
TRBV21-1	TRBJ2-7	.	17	CASSNSGLAGDMYEQYF
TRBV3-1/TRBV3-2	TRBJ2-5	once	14	CASSQAGYQETQYF
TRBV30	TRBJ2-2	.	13	CAWQTGDAGELFF
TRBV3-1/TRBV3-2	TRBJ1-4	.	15	CASSQASTSQEKLFF
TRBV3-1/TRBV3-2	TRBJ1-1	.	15	CASSSHPDRGTEAFF
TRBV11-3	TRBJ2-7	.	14	CASSLGRGSDEQYF
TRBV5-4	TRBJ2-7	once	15	CASSLDRGQTYEQYF
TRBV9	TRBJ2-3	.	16	CASSVSVGTSTDTQYF
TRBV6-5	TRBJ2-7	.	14	CASRASGRTWEQYF
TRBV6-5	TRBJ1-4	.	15	CASRSSGQLYEKLFF
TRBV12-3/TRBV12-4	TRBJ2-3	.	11	CASSYRDAQYF
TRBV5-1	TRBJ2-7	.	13	CASSLVVVIEQYF
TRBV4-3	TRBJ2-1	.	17	CASSQGTQAGGVNEQFF
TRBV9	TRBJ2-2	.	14	CASSPRPDTGELFF
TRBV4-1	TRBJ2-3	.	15	CASSQQLAGTDTQYF
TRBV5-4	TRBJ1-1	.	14	CASSKQGRNTEAFF
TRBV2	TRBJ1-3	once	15	CASRTEAISGNTIYF
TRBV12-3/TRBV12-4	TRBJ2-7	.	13	CASSMRPAYEQYF
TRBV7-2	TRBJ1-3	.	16	CASSLHRAYSGNTIYF
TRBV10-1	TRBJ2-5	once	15	CASREEGGGSETQYF
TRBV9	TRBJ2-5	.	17	CASSVGQGTKFGETQYF
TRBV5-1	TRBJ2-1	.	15	CASSSPGLAHNEQFF
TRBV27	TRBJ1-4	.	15	CASSLQGARNEKLFF
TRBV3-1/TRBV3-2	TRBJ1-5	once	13	CASSRNRDQPQHF
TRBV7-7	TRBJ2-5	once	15	CASSLGYAGDETQYF
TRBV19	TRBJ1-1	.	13	CASSHYPGGQAFF
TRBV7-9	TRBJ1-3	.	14	CASSPAGAGNTIYF
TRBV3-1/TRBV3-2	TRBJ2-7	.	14	CASSQTTGNYEQYF
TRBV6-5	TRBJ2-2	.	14	CASSSSGIDGELFF
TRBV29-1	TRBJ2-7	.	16	CSVVGLAGVLSYEQYF
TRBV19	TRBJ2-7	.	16	CASSGTGTRHPYEQYF
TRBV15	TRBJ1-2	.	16	CATSRDAQGGFFEATF
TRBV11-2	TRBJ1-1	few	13	CASSPDTNTEAFF
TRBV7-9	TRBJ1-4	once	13	CASSLASVEKLFF
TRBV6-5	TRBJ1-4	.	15	CASSPRPVKNEKLFF
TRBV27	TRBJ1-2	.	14	CASSLFRGLYGYTF
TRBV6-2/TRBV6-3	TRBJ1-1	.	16	CASSYPIEGRDTEAFF
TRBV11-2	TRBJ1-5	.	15	CASSETGGFGQPQHF
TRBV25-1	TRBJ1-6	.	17	CASRGIFRVGYNSPLHF
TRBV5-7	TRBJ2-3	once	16	CASSGDGQGAADTQYF
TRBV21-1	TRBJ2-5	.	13	CASSKEAQETQYF